A selection of T cell receptor beta chains follows, all from one sample in a study of CD8 T cells in Susac syndrome. TCRdb called the immunoSEQ multiplex PCR reads again in MiXCR, with one record for every CDR3 protein. In the table there are fewer than 350,000 distinct CDR3 sequences, about nine tenths of which are singletons. The sequencing sample was made of CD8+ T cells from PBMCs. The receptor set was obtained from a human donor with multiple sclerosis. The CDR3 runs from the conserved cysteine through the conserved F or W. D genes are given only for firm matches. Rows may omit the clone size; those that give it use once, few, many or a size class.

J | size | V | D | CDR3 | DNA
TRBJ2-7 | - | TRBV20-1 | TRBD2 | CSARDGGGGYEQYF | TGCAGTGCTAGAGATGGCGGGGGGGGCTACGAGCAGTACTTC
TRBJ2-3 | - | TRBV20-1 | - | CSARDGLAPGQYF | TGCAGTGCTAGAGATGGGTTGGCCCCTGGGCAGTATTTT
TRBJ1-4 | - | TRBV14 | - | CASSQSLTPNEKLFF | TGTGCCAGCAGCCAAAGTCTAACACCCAATGAAAAACTGTTTTTT
TRBJ2-5 | - | TRBV20-1 | TRBD2 | CSASIPLAGAEETQYF | TGCAGTGCTTCGATCCCACTAGCGGGGGCCGAAGAGACCCAGTACTTC
TRBJ1-2 | - | TRBV30 | - | CAWSVQAGWGYTF | TGTGCCTGGAGTGTACAAGCAGGGTGGGGCTACACCTTC
TRBJ2-3 | - | TRBV11-3 | TRBD2 | CASSARLAGRTDTQYF | TGTGCCAGCAGCGCAAGACTAGCGGGCCGCACAGATACGCAGTATTTT
TRBJ1-2 | - | TRBV6-2/TRBV6-3 | - | CASSYLTTGYGYTF | TGTGCCAGCAGTTACCTGACTACTGGGTATGGCTACACCTTC
TRBJ2-7 | once | TRBV20-1 | - | CSARDVQTVYEQYF | TGCAGTGCTAGAGATGTCCAGACCGTGTACGAGCAGTACTTC
TRBJ2-3 | - | TRBV4-1 | - | CASSQIGTDTQYF | TGCGCCAGCAGCCAAATCGGCACAGATACGCAGTATTTT
TRBJ2-7 | - | TRBV15 | TRBD2 | CATSRQLAGDLEQYF | TGTGCCACCAGCAGACAACTAGCGGGAGATTTGGAGCAGTACTTC
TRBJ2-1 | - | TRBV5-1 | TRBD1 | CASSPTGAVSNEQFF | TGCGCCAGCAGCCCCACAGGGGCGGTGTCCAATGAGCAGTTCTTC
TRBJ2-1 | - | TRBV12-5 | - | CASGLPPIGSSYNEQFF | TGTGCTAGTGGTTTGCCCCCGATTGGGAGCTCCTACAATGAGCAGTTCTTC
TRBJ2-5 | - | TRBV28 | - | CASSTSLDMSRETQYF | TGTGCCAGCAGCACATCATTGGACATGTCGCGGGAGACCCAGTACTTC
TRBJ2-5 | - | TRBV7-9 | - | CASSLGGDKETQYF | TGTGCCAGCAGCTTAGGCGGAGACAAAGAGACCCAGTACTTC
TRBJ2-7 | - | TRBV14 | - | CASSQDLRDYEQYF | TGTGCCAGCAGCCAAGATCTTAGGGACTACGAGCAGTACTTC
TRBJ2-1 | - | TRBV12-3/TRBV12-4 | - | CASSAVQKNYNEQFF | TGTGCCAGCAGTGCGGTACAGAAAAATTACAATGAGCAGTTCTTC
TRBJ2-7 | - | TRBV4-3 | TRBD2 | CASSPNPGLAGYEQYF | TGCGCCAGCAGCCCTAACCCCGGACTAGCGGGTTACGAGCAGTACTTC
TRBJ2-7 | - | TRBV6-5 | - | CASSSLPDKSYEQYF | TGTGCCAGCAGTTCACTCCCTGACAAGTCCTACGAGCAGTACTTC
TRBJ2-1 | - | TRBV24-1 | TRBD1 | CATSDTGGIYNEQFF | TGTGCCACCAGTGACACAGGGGGAATTTACAATGAGCAGTTCTTC
TRBJ1-2 | - | TRBV6-5 | - | CASSYTIQGPNYGYTF | TGTGCCAGCAGTTACACTATCCAGGGACCTAACTATGGCTACACCTTC
TRBJ2-5 | - | TRBV7-9 | TRBD1 | CASSSGQTQETQYF | TGTGCCAGCAGCTCGGGACAGACACAAGAGACCCAGTACTTC
TRBJ2-7 | - | TRBV20-1 | TRBD1 | CSARGTGEHEQYF | TGCAGTGCTAGGGGCACAGGGGAGCACGAGCAGTACTTC
TRBJ2-1 | - | TRBV28 | - | CASSSPGRGTYNEQFF | TGTGCCAGCAGTTCCCCCGGGAGAGGCACCTACAATGAGCAGTTCTTC
TRBJ1-1 | - | TRBV12-3/TRBV12-4 | - | CASSPLTLNTEAFF | TGTGCCAGCAGCCCTCTCACCTTGAACACTGAAGCTTTCTTT
TRBJ1-2 | - | TRBV7-3 | - | CASSSSTRTFGENYGYTF | TGTGCCAGCAGCTCGAGCACCCGCACGTTTGGGGAGAACTATGGCTACACCTTC
TRBJ2-1 | - | TRBV6-5 | - | CASSYSGTGQQFF | TGTGCCAGCAGTTACTCTGGAACGGGGCAGCAGTTCTTC
TRBJ2-1 | - | TRBV7-3 | TRBD2 | CASSLAGLASYNEQFF | TGTGCCAGCAGCTTAGCTGGACTAGCGAGCTACAATGAGCAGTTCTTC
TRBJ2-1 | - | TRBV3-1 | - | CASSPRQWGNNEQFF | TGTGCCAGCAGCCCCCGGCAATGGGGAAACAATGAGCAGTTCTTC
TRBJ2-3 | - | TRBV7-9 | TRBD1 | CASSSRDRITDTQYF | TGTGCCAGCAGCTCCCGGGACAGGATAACAGATACGCAGTATTTT
TRBJ2-7 | - | TRBV7-8 | - | CASSGSATRLTYEQYF | TGTGCCAGCAGCGGCAGCGCGACTAGGTTAACCTACGAGCAGTACTTC
TRBJ2-6 | - | TRBV7-6 | TRBD1 | CASGGQGISGANVLTF | TGTGCCAGCGGTGGACAGGGAATTTCTGGGGCCAACGTCCTGACTTTC
TRBJ2-7 | - | TRBV4-1 | - | CASSQERRYEQYF | TGCGCCAGCAGCCAAGAGAGGCGGTACGAGCAGTACTTC
TRBJ2-2 | - | TRBV24-1 | TRBD1 | CATSYTGGSGELFF | TGTGCCACCAGTTATACAGGGGGCTCCGGGGAGCTGTTTTTT
TRBJ1-1 | - | TRBV20-1 | - | CSAIINTEAFF | TGCAGTGCCATCATAAACACTGAAGCTTTCTTT
TRBJ2-2 | - | TRBV7-8 | TRBD2 | CASSLDYLADHTGELFF | TGTGCCAGCAGCTTAGATTACCTAGCGGATCACACCGGGGAGCTGTTTTTT
TRBJ1-4 | - | TRBV23-1 | TRBD1 | CASSQSGGQGEKLFF | TGCGCCAGCAGTCAATCCGGAGGACAGGGGGAAAAACTGTTTTTT
TRBJ2-7 | - | TRBV27 | TRBD1 | CASSSGTVPSYEQYF | TGTGCCAGCAGTTCCGGGACAGTCCCCTCCTACGAGCAGTACTTC
TRBJ2-5 | once | TRBV6-5 | - | CASSPLDRQETQYF | TGTGCCAGCAGTCCCCTTGACCGACAAGAGACCCAGTACTTC
TRBJ2-5 | - | TRBV30 | TRBD2 | CAWSPLVPGLVLQTQYF | TGTGCCTGGAGTCCCCTAGTCCCGGGACTAGTTTTGCAGACCCAGTACTTC
TRBJ2-6 | - | TRBV9 | - | CASSVGAVAGANVLTF | TGTGCCAGCAGCGTTGGGGCGGTCGCTGGGGCCAACGTCCTGACTTTC
TRBJ2-1 | - | TRBV7-6 | - | CASSFFSSASSYNEQFF | TGTGCCAGCAGCTTTTTCTCTAGCGCGAGCTCCTACAATGAGCAGTTCTTC
TRBJ1-2 | - | TRBV4-3 | TRBD1 | CASSQKRGHGYTF | TGCGCCAGCAGCCAAAAGAGGGGGCATGGCTACACCTTC
TRBJ2-7 | - | TRBV4-2 | - | CASSTTGLIAYEQYF | TGTGCCAGCAGCACGACTGGGTTAATCGCCTACGAGCAGTACTTC
TRBJ2-2 | - | TRBV27 | - | CASSLSIGTGTGELFF | TGTGCCAGCAGTTTATCGATTGGGACGGGGACCGGGGAGCTGTTTTTT
TRBJ2-7 | - | TRBV4-1 | - | CASSQDKSAVYEQYF | TGCGCCAGCAGCCAAGATAAGTCCGCCGTCTACGAGCAGTACTTC
TRBJ1-2 | - | TRBV13 | - | CASSSTGGVYGYTF | TGTGCCAGCAGCTCCACGGGGGGTGTCTATGGCTACACCTTC
TRBJ1-5 | - | TRBV6-2/TRBV6-3 | - | CASSPSLGSNQPQHF | TGTGCCAGCAGTCCTAGCCTCGGTAGCAATCAGCCCCAGCATTTT
TRBJ1-2 | - | TRBV7-7 | - | CASTRRGLDYGYTF | TGTGCTAGCACACGACGGGGGCTGGACTATGGCTACACCTTC
TRBJ2-1 | - | TRBV19 | TRBD2 | CASSSSGGALDEQFF | TGTGCCAGTAGTAGTAGCGGGGGGGCCCTTGATGAGCAGTTCTTC
TRBJ2-1 | - | TRBV12-3/TRBV12-4 | TRBD2 | CASSNPGTRVYNEQFF | TGTGCCAGCAGTAACCCCGGGACTAGGGTCTACAATGAGCAGTTCTTC
TRBJ1-5 | - | TRBV6-2/TRBV6-3 | - | CASSMDGGNQPQHF | TGTGCCAGCAGCATGGACGGAGGCAATCAGCCCCAGCATTTT
TRBJ2-1 | - | TRBV19 | - | CASSSGTSFYNEQFF | TGTGCCAGTAGTTCCGGGACATCTTTCTACAATGAGCAGTTCTTC
TRBJ2-1 | - | TRBV29-1 | TRBD1 | CSVEDGDSYNEQFF | TGCAGCGTTGAAGACGGGGACAGTTACAATGAGCAGTTCTTC
TRBJ2-1 | - | TRBV29-1 | - | CSVEGGLKNEQFF | TGCAGCGTTGAAGGGGGGCTGAAAAATGAGCAGTTCTTC
TRBJ1-5 | - | TRBV6-1 | - | CASSDTFMNSNQPQHF | TGTGCCAGCAGCGACACCTTCATGAATAGCAATCAGCCCCAGCATTTT
TRBJ1-1 | - | TRBV29-1 | - | CSSGANTEAFF | TGCAGCTCCGGGGCGAACACTGAAGCTTTCTTT
TRBJ2-7 | - | TRBV3-1 | TRBD2 | CASSQDPGLAIHEQYF | TGTGCCAGCAGCCAAGATCCTGGACTAGCGATCCACGAGCAGTACTTC
TRBJ1-4 | - | TRBV23-1 | - | CASSQSPARANEKLFF | TGCGCCAGCAGTCAATCCCCAGCTCGGGCTAATGAAAAACTGTTTTTT
TRBJ1-5 | - | TRBV2 | - | CASKRGANQPQHF | TGTGCCAGCAAAAGGGGGGCGAATCAGCCCCAGCATTTT